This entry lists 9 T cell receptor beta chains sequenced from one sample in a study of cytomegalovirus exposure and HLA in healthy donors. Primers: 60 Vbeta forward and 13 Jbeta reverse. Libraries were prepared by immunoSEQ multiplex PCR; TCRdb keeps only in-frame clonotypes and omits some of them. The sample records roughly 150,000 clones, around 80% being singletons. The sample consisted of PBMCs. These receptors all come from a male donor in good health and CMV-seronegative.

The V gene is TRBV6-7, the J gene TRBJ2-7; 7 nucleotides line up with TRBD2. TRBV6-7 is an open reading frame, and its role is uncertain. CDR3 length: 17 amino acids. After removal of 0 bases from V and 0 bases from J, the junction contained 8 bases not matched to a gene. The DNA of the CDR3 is TGTGCCAGCAGTTACTCGAGCGCGGGAGTACTCTCCTACGAGCAGTACTTC. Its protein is CASSYSSAGVLSYEQYF.

This CDR3 reads CASSSRQTGSYGYTF. In DNA form, the CDR3 reads TGTGCCAGCAGTTCACGACAGACAGGGAGCTATGGCTACACCTTC. The chain uses TRBV27 and TRBJ1-2; 7 bases are a match to TRBD1. The J segment lost 4 bases and the V segment lost 4 bases, leaving 9 bases of the junction unmatched. Germline-derived CDR1 and CDR2 are MNHEY and SMNVEV (reference sequence). CDR3 length equals 15 residues.

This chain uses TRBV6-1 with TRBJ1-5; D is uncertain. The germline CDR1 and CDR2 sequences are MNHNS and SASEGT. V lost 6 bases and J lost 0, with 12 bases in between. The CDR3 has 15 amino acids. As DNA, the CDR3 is TGTGCCAGCAGGCCAGGAGGTTATAGCAATCAGCCCCAGCATTTT. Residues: CASRPGGYSNQPQHF.

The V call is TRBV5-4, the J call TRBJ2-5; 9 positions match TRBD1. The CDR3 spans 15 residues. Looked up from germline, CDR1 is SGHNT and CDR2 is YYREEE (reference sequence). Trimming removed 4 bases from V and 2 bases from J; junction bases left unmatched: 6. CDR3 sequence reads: CASSPSGQGQETQYF. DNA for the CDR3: TGTGCCAGCAGCCCTAGTGGACAGGGGCAAGAGACCCAGTACTTC.

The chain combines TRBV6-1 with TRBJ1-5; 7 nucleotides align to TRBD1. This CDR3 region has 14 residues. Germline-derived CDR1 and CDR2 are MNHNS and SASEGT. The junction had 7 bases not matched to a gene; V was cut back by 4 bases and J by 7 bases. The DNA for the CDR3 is TGTGCCAGCAGTGGGGAAACAGGGGTCCAGCCCCAGCATTTT. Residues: CASSGETGVQPQHF.

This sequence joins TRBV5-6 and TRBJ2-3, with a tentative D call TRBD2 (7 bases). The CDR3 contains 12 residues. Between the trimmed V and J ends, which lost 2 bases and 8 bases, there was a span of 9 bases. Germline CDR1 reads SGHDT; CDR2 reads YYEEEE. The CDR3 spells CASSLGGATQYF. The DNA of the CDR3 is TGTGCCAGCAGCTTAGGGGGGGCTACGCAGTATTTT.

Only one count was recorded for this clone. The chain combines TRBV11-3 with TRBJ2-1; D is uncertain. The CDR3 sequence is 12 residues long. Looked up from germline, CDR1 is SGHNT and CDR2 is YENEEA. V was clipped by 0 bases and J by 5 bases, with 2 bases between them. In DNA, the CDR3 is TGTGCCAGCAGCTTAGACAACAATGAGCAGTTCTTC. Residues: CASSLDNNEQFF.

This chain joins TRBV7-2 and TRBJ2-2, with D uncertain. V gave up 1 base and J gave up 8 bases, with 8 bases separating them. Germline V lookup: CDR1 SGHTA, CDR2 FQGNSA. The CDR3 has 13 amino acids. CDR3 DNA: TGTGCCAGCAGCTTAGATAGGAGTGGGGAGCTGTTTTTT. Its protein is CASSLDRSGELFF.

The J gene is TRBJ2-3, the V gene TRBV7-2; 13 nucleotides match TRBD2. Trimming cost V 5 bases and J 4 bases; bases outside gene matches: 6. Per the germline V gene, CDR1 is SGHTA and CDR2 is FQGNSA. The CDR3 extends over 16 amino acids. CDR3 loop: CASSTGLAGASDTQYF. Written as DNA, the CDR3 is TGTGCCAGCAGCACTGGACTAGCGGGAGCCTCAGATACGCAGTATTTT.